One T cell receptor (beta chain) is described in this entry. Its target is unknown. Run at survey level, the immunoSEQ assay was version v3.0. Sequenced by immunoSEQ multiplex PCR; TCRdb stores in-frame clones only, minus some. The repertoire holds over 25,000 clones, with about 82% as singletons. Every sample had roughly 0.9-10 million cryopreserved PBMC in it before DNA extraction. Trimming removed 1 base at V and 6 bases at J, with 10 bases between. The V gene's germline CDR1 is SGHAT and CDR2 FQNNGV. There are 15 residues in the CDR3. The source of the sample is a study of long-term antiretroviral therapy in people with HIV. Study results and limitations: Sampling of blood ran from about 2003 to 2018, and older ART regimens were possibly in use. After ART, diversity increased yet remained lower than transplant donor controls.

The clonotype originates from a woman in her twenties or thirties with HIV. This specimen consisted of unsorted PBMCs, obtained 0.8 years after starting antiretroviral therapy. The chain recombines TRBV11-2 with TRBJ1-6; D is perhaps TRBD1 (5 bases). The CDR3 here is CASSLGAGTNSPLHF. CDR3 DNA: TGTGCCAGCAGCTTAGGGGCAGGGACTAATTCACCCCTCCACTTT.